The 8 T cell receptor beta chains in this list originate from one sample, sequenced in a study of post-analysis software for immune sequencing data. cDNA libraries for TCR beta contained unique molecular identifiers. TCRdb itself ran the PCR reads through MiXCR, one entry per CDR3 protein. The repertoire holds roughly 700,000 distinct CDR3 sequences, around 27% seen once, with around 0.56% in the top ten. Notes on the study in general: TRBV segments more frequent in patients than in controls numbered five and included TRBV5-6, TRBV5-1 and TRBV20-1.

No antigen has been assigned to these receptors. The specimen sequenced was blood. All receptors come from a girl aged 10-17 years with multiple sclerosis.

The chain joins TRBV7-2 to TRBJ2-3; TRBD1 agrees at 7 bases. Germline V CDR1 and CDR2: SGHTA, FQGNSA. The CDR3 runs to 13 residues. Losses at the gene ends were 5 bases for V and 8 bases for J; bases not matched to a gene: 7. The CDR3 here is CASSRDRVSTQYF. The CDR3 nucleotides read TGTGCCAGCAGCCGCGACAGGGTTTCTACGCAGTATTTT.

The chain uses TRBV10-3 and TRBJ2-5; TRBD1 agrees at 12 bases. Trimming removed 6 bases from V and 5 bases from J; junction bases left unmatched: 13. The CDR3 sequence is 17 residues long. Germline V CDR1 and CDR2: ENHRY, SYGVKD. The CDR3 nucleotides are TGTGCCATCAGGGGAACGGGACAGGGGGCTCCCTGGGAGACCCAGTACTTC. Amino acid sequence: CAIRGTGQGAPWETQYF.

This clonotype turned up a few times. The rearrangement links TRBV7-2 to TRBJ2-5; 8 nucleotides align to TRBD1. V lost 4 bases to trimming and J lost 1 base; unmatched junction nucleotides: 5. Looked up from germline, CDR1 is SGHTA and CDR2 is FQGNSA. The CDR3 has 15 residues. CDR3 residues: CASSSRTGTQETQYF. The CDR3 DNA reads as TGTGCCAGCAGCTCGCGGACAGGGACCCAAGAGACCCAGTACTTC.

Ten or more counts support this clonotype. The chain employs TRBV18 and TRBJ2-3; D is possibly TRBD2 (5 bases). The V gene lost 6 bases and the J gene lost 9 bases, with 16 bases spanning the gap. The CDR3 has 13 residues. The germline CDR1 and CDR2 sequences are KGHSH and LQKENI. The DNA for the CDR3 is TGTGCCAGCTCTCCCGATAGCGTCAGCACGCAGTATTTT. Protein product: CASSPDSVSTQYF.

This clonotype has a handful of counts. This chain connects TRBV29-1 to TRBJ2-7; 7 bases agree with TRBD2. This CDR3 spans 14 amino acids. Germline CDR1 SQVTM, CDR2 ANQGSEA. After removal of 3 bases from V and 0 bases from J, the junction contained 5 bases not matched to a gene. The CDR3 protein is CSVETGGSSYEQYF. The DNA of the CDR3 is TGCAGCGTTGAGACCGGCGGGAGCTCCTACGAGCAGTACTTC.

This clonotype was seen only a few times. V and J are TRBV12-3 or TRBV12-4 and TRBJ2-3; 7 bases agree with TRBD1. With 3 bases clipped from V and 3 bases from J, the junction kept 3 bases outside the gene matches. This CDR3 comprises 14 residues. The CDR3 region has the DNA TGTGCCAGCAGTTTTTCCAGGGGGACAGATACGCAGTATTTT. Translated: CASSFSRGTDTQYF.

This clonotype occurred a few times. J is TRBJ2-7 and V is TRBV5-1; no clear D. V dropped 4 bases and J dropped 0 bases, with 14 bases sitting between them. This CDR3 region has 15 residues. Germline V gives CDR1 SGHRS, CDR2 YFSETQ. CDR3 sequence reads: CASSPKRRRSYEQYF. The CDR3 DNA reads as TGCGCCAGCAGCCCAAAGCGCCGGCGCTCCTACGAGCAGTACTTC.

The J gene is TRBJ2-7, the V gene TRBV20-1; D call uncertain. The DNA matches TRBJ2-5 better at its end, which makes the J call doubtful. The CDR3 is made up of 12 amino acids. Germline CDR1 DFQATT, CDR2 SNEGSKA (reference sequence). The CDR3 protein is CSAGDQRKTQYF. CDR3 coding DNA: TGCAGTGCTGGCGATCAACGGAAGACCCAGTACTTC.